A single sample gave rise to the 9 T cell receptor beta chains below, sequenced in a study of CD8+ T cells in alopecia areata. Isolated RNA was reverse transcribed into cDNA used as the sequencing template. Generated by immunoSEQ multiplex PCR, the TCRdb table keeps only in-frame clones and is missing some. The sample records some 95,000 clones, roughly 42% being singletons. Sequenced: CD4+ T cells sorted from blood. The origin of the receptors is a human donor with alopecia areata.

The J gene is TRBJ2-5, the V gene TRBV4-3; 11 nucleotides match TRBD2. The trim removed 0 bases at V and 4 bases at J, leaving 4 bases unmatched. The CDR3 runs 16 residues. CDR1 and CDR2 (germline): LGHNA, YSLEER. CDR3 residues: CASSQDLAGGGETQYF. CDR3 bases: TGCGCCAGCAGCCAAGACCTAGCGGGAGGAGGAGAGACCCAGTACTTC.

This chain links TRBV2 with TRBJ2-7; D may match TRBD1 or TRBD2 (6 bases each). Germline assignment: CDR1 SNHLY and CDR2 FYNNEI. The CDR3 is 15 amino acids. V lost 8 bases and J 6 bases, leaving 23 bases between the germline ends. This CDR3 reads CASASEWQGTSEQYF. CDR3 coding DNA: TGTGCCAGCGCCTCGGAGTGGCAGGGGACTTCCGAGCAGTACTTC.

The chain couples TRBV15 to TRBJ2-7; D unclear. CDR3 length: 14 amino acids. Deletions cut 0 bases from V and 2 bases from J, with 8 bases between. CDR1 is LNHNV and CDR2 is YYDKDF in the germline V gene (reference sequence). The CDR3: CATSREARTYEQYF. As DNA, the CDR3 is TGTGCCACCAGCAGAGAAGCGCGGACCTACGAGCAGTACTTC.

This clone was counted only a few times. The CDR3 loop reads CASSPYGGFHYGYTF. CDR3 coding DNA: TGTGCCAGCAGCCCGTACGGTGGATTTCACTATGGCTACACCTTC. The V and J genes are TRBV25-1 and TRBJ1-2; D gene uncertain. Germline assignment: CDR1 MGHDK and CDR2 SYGVNS. V dropped 6 bases and J dropped 3 bases, with 17 bases sitting between them. The CDR3 contains 15 residues.

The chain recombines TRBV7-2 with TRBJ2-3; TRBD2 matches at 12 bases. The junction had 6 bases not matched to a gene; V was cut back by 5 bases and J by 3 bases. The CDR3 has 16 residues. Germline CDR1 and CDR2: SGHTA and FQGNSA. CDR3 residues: CASSRAGTSGTDTQYF. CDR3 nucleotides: TGTGCCAGCAGCAGAGCCGGGACTAGCGGGACAGATACGCAGTATTTT.

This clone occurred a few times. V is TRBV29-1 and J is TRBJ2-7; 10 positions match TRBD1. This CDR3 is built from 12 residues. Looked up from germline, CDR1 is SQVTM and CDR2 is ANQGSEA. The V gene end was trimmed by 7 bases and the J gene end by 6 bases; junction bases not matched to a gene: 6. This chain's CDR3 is CSGWDRGTEQYF. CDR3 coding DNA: TGCAGCGGCTGGGACAGGGGCACCGAGCAGTACTTC.

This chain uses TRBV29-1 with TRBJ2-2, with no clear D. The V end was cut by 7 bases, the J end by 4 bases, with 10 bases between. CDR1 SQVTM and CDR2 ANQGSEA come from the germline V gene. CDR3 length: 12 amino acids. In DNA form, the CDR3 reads TGCAGCGCACCGGAAGGCACCGGGGAGCTGTTTTTT. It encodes CSAPEGTGELFF.

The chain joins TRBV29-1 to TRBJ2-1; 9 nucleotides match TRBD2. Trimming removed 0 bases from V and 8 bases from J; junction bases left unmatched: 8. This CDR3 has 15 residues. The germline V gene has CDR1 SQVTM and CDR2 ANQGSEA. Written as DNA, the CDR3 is TGCAGCGTTGAAGATCCCGTGGGACTAGCATATGAGCAGTTCTTC. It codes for CSVEDPVGLAYEQFF.

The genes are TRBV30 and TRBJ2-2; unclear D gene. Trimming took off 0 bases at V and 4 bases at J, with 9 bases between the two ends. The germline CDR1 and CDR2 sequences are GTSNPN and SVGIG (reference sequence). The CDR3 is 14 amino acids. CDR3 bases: TGTGCCTGGAGTGTACTCAGTACCACCGGGGAGCTGTTTTTT. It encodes CAWSVLSTTGELFF.